This T cell receptor beta chain was sequenced in a study of blood T cell repertoires in COVID-19. Study overall: T cells, B-cell-depleted T cells, or PBMCs supplied cDNA or gDNA.

Sequenced by immunoSEQ multiplex PCR; TCRdb stores in-frame clones only, minus some. The sample records approximately 220,000 clones, about 86% being singletons. The receptor comes from a woman younger than 45 who had recovered from COVID-19. The source material was peripheral blood.

CDR3 bases: TGTGCCATCAGGCAGGGGGTCGGGGAAAAACTGTTTTTT. This translates into CAIRQGVGEKLFF. This chain connects TRBV10-3 to TRBJ1-4; 7 bases map to TRBD1. This CDR3 contains 13 residues. Germline V CDR1 and CDR2: ENHRY, SYGVKD. V lost 6 bases, J lost 8 bases, and 6 bases stayed unmatched.